This entry describes one T cell receptor beta chain. The data originate from a study of blood T cell repertoires in COVID-19. The CDR3 extends over 13 amino acids. V was trimmed by 5 bases and J by 10 bases, leaving 12 bases between them. CDR1 and CDR2 (germline): SGHDN, FVKESK. In the source study's methods: Amplification from reference gene primers served as the basis for estimated nucleated cell counts. Sequencing was performed with immunoSEQ multiplex PCR; in TCRdb, only in-frame clones are kept and a portion is missing. V, J and clone size are taken as reported in that table, and D and trimming were inferred from the DNA itself. Here the sample spans over 150,000 clones, over 60% being singletons.

The material sequenced was peripheral blood. The chain recombines TRBV14 with TRBJ1-6, with D uncertain. This clonotype was obtained from a woman older than 75 with acute or convalescent COVID-19. The CDR3 sequence is CASSTLIYSPLHF. CDR3 DNA: TGTGCCAGCAGCACCCTAATTTACTCACCCCTCCACTTT.